These 24 T cell receptor beta chains were sequenced from one sample in a study of blood T cell repertoires in COVID-19. Using immunoSEQ multiplex PCR, the repertoire was profiled, and TCRdb retains in-frame clones only, with some absent. The repertoire holds about 180,000 clones, with about 84% as singletons. Sequencing was done on a sample of PBMCs or T cells enriched from blood (not recorded which). These receptors were taken from a woman in her twenties or thirties who had recovered from COVID-19.

The gene calls are TRBV19 and TRBJ1-5; D remains ambiguous. Per the germline V gene, CDR1 is LNHDA and CDR2 is SQIVND (reference sequence). The ends were cut back, 1 base at V and 2 bases at J, with 12 bases in the middle. This CDR3 is built from 16 residues. The CDR3 DNA follows: TGTGCCAGTAGTATAGTACGGGAAAAGGGCAATCAGCCCCAGCATTTT. Translation gives CASSIVREKGNQPQHF. The full variable domain, rest sourced from reference TRBV19 and TRBJ1-5, is DGGITQSPKYLFRKEGQNVTLSCEQNLNHDAMYWYRQDPGQGLRLIYYSQIVNDFQKGDIAEGYSVSREKKESFPLTVTSAQKNPTAFYLCASSIVREKGNQPQHFGDGTRLSIL.

J is TRBJ2-5 and V is TRBV7-3; D may be TRBD2 (7 bases). The V and J ends lost 1 base and 0 bases respectively, with 12 bases between them. This CDR3 is 16 amino acids long. CDR1 and CDR2 (germline): SGHTA, FQGTGA. The CDR3: CASSLKGRGYQETQYF. The CDR3 DNA sequence: TGTGCCAGCAGCTTAAAAGGGAGGGGGTACCAAGAGACCCAGTACTTC.

The gene calls are TRBV1 and TRBJ2-1; the D call in the table, TRBD2, was not verified against the DNA. TRBV1 is a documented pseudogene. The CDR3 is made up of 14 amino acids. This chain's CDR3 is CTSNERKAHNEQFF. In nucleotides, the CDR3 is TGCACCAGCAATGAACGCAAAGCCCACAATGAGCAGTTCTTC.

V usage is TRBV6-2 or TRBV6-3 and J usage is TRBJ2-5; maybe TRBD1 (6 bases). Trimming removed 2 bases from V and 1 base from J, with 11 bases in between. The CDR3 is 15 amino acids. Germline CDR1 reads MNHEY; CDR2 reads SVGEGT. The CDR3 sequence: CASSYRQASQETQYF. In nucleotides, the CDR3 is TGTGCCAGCAGTTACCGACAGGCGTCCCAAGAGACCCAGTACTTC.

This clone was observed once. The chain recombines TRBV28 with TRBJ2-7; a possible D gene is TRBD2 (6 bases). Germline V gene lookup returns CDR1 MDHEN and CDR2 SYDVKM. There are 14 residues in the CDR3. The ends were cut back, 5 bases at V and 0 bases at J, with 11 bases in the middle. CDR3 DNA sequence: TGTGCCAGCAGTCTGGGGAGGAGCTCCTACGAGCAGTACTTC. Its protein is CASSLGRSSYEQYF. The complete variable domain, with remaining parts taken from reference TRBV28 and TRBJ2-7, reads DVKVTQSSRYLVKRTGEKVFLECVQDMDHENMFWYRQDPGLGLRLIYFSYDVKMKEKGDIPEGYSVSREKKERFSLILESASTNQTSMYLCASSLGRSSYEQYFGPGTRLTVT.

The chain uses TRBV27 and TRBJ2-7; possible D gene TRBD2, 6 bases. V lost 7 bases and J 4 bases, leaving 17 bases between the germline ends. The germline V gene encodes CDR1 MNHEY and CDR2 SMNVEV (reference sequence). This CDR3 has 14 residues. The CDR3 DNA sequence: TGTGCCAGCAAACCTAGCGCCATCCCATACGAGCAGTACTTC. Translation gives CASKPSAIPYEQYF.

V gene TRBV5-6 combines with J gene TRBJ2-7, with D possibly matching TRBD2 (5 bases). V was pared by 0 bases and J by 5 bases, with 15 bases between. The CDR3 totals 15 residues. The germline V gene encodes CDR1 SGHDT and CDR2 YYEEEE. The CDR3 DNA follows: TGTGCCAGCAGCTTGGTACGGGATCCGTGGAACGAGCAGTACTTC. It translates to CASSLVRDPWNEQYF. Complete variable domain (other parts from reference TRBV5-6 and TRBJ2-7): DAGVTQSPTHLIKTRGQQVTLRCSPKSGHDTVSWYQQALGQGPQFIFQYYEEEERQRGNFPDRFSGHQFPNYSSELNVNALLLGDSALYLCASSLVRDPWNEQYFGPGTRLTVT.

This clone was observed a few times. The chain combines TRBV7-3 with TRBJ2-1; unclear D gene. The CDR3 runs 14 residues. The V gene's germline CDR1 is SGHTA and CDR2 FQGTGA. The ends were cut back, 3 bases at V and 5 bases at J, with 11 bases in the middle. The DNA for the CDR3 is TGTGCCAGCAGCTTGGTTGACGGAGACAATGAGCAGTTCTTC. It specifies CASSLVDGDNEQFF.

The rearrangement links TRBV2 to TRBJ1-3; D is undetermined. V lost 8 bases and J 0 bases, leaving 8 bases between the germline ends. CDR3 length: 13 residues. The germline V gene has CDR1 SNHLY and CDR2 FYNNEI. CDR3 in DNA: TGTGCCAGCGAGGCAGACTCTGGAAACACCATATATTTT. Amino acid sequence: CASEADSGNTIYF.

The V and J genes are TRBV13 and TRBJ2-1; D is uncertain. V was cut by 3 bases and J by 10 bases, with 16 bases left in between. Germline V gene data show CDR1 as PRHDT and CDR2 as FYEKMQ (reference sequence). This CDR3 is built from 14 residues. The CDR3: CASSFSVVLREQFF. CDR3 sequence (DNA): TGTGCCAGCAGCTTCTCAGTTGTGTTACGAGAGCAGTTCTTC.

This sequence joins TRBV18 and TRBJ2-7; a weak D match, TRBD2 (6 bases). Looked up from germline, CDR1 is KGHSH and CDR2 is LQKENI. CDR3 length: 16 amino acids. V was clipped by 5 bases and J by 3 bases, with 20 bases between them. CDR3 DNA: TGTGCCAGCTCATCTACCGCCGGGACGGGGGTCTACGAGCAGTACTTC. This sequence encodes CASSSTAGTGVYEQYF.

The chain has TRBV5-4 and TRBJ2-7, with TRBD2 matching over 8 bases. J lost 2 bases, V lost 4 bases, and 8 bases had no gene match. In germline, CDR1 is SGHNT, CDR2 YYREEE (reference sequence). The CDR3 totals 15 residues. In DNA form, the CDR3 reads TGTGCCAGCAGCACGAGCGGGAGCCCGACCTACGAGCAGTACTTC. Amino acids: CASSTSGSPTYEQYF.

By sample share, this clone is medium-sized. The chain recombines TRBV6-1 with TRBJ2-7; D is perhaps TRBD1 (6 bases). Germline lookup yields CDR1 MNHNS and CDR2 SASEGT. CDR3 length: 14 residues. V was shortened by 0 bases and J by 0 bases, with 6 bases between the two germline ends. CDR3 sequence: CASSEAGGSYEQYF. The CDR3 DNA follows: TGTGCCAGCAGTGAAGCAGGGGGCTCCTACGAGCAGTACTTC.

The chain links TRBV4-1 to TRBJ1-3; D may be TRBD1 (6 bases). Germline assignment: CDR1 MGHRA and CDR2 YSYEKL. The CDR3 is 17 amino acids. Trimming removed 3 bases from V and 2 bases from J, with 17 bases in between. The CDR3 sequence is CASSQAGTRSAGNTIYF. CDR3 sequence (DNA): TGCGCCAGCAGCCAGGCCGGGACAAGAAGCGCTGGAAACACCATATATTTT.

The chain combines TRBV27 with TRBJ1-6; D uncertain. Per germline, CDR1 MNHEY and CDR2 SMNVEV (reference sequence). This CDR3 has 16 amino acids. Trimming stripped 7 bases from V and 9 bases from J, with 22 bases between. The CDR3 here is CASTSWSPRASSPLHF. The CDR3 DNA reads TGTGCCAGCACGTCCTGGAGCCCAAGAGCCTCTTCACCCCTCCACTTT.

The chain links TRBV5-1 to TRBJ2-1, with 10 bases that match TRBD2. The CDR3 runs 16 residues. V gave up 2 bases and J gave up 3 bases; unmatched junction bases: 5. CDR1 and CDR2 (germline): SGHRS, YFSETQ. CDR3 region: CASSFSLAGRYNEQFF. CDR3 DNA: TGCGCCAGCAGCTTCTCACTAGCGGGACGCTACAATGAGCAGTTCTTC.

The chain links TRBV12-3 or TRBV12-4 to TRBJ2-7; tentatively, D is TRBD1 (5 bases). The CDR3 length is 12 residues. Between the trimmed V and J ends, which lost 3 bases and 4 bases, there was a span of 7 bases. The CDR3 region has the DNA TGTGCCAGCAGTTTTGGGGCGTACGAGCAGTACTTC. It is translated as CASSFGAYEQYF.

CDR3 amino acids: CASTDLAGGPGEQYF. CDR3 sequence (DNA): TGTGCCAGCACCGACCTAGCGGGAGGGCCGGGTGAGCAGTACTTC. The rearrangement joins TRBV27 to TRBJ2-7; 12 positions agree with TRBD2. There are 15 residues in the CDR3. V gave up 7 bases and J gave up 7 bases; unmatched junction bases: 11. Germline CDR1 is MNHEY and CDR2 is SMNVEV (reference sequence).

The sample holds one count of this clone. This chain connects TRBV4-1 to TRBJ2-1, with D possibly TRBD1 on 5 matching bases. Germline values: CDR1 MGHRA, CDR2 YSYEKL. The CDR3 runs 15 residues. V gave up 1 base and J gave up 7 bases, with 14 bases separating them. The CDR3 loop is CASSQGPGQGNEQFF. The CDR3 DNA follows: TGCGCCAGCAGCCAAGGCCCAGGGCAGGGTAATGAGCAGTTCTTC.

This CDR3 is CASSYGSNTEAFF. In DNA form, the CDR3 reads TGTGCCAGCAGTTACGGGTCGAACACTGAAGCTTTCTTT. This chain connects TRBV9 to TRBJ1-1; D is unresolved. This CDR3 spans 13 amino acids. V dropped 5 bases and J dropped 1 base, with 9 bases sitting between them. Germline lookup yields CDR1 SGDLS and CDR2 YYNGEE.

The chain couples TRBV7-3 to TRBJ2-5; 8 bases are shared with TRBD1. The V gene's germline CDR1 is SGHTA and CDR2 FQGTGA. V lost 5 bases, J lost 2 bases, and 7 bases stayed unmatched. The CDR3 totals 15 residues. In DNA, the CDR3 is TGTGCCAGCAGCGTCTCGACAGGGGTGCAAGAGACCCAGTACTTC. Its translation is CASSVSTGVQETQYF.

This chain links TRBV5-4 with TRBJ2-1; tentatively, D is TRBD2 (6 bases). V shed 0 bases and J shed 3 bases, with 10 bases lying between them. Germline V gives CDR1 SGHNT, CDR2 YYREEE (reference sequence). The CDR3 length is 15 residues. The CDR3 loop is CASSLAEGVYNEQFF. The CDR3, as DNA: TGTGCCAGCAGCTTGGCGGAGGGAGTCTACAATGAGCAGTTCTTC.

The rearrangement joins TRBV19 to TRBJ2-3; 10 bases agree with TRBD1. This CDR3 comprises 18 residues. V was clipped by 5 bases and J by 2 bases; unmatched bases: 13. Germline CDR1 LNHDA, CDR2 SQIVND (reference sequence). This chain's CDR3 is CASSAHPGTGANTDTQYF. The DNA of the CDR3 is TGTGCCAGTAGTGCTCATCCCGGGACAGGGGCCAACACAGATACGCAGTATTTT.

Remarks on this clone: An end of the junction does not agree with germline; a read error may underlie this. The chain has TRBV12-5 and TRBJ2-5; D is tentatively TRBD1 or TRBD2 (6 bases each). CDR3 length equals 13 residues. CDR1 and CDR2 (germline): LGHNT, FRNRAP. The CDR3 is CASGLGAGETQYF. The CDR3 DNA reads as TGTGCTAGTGGCTTGGGGGCGGGGGAGACCCAGTACTTC.